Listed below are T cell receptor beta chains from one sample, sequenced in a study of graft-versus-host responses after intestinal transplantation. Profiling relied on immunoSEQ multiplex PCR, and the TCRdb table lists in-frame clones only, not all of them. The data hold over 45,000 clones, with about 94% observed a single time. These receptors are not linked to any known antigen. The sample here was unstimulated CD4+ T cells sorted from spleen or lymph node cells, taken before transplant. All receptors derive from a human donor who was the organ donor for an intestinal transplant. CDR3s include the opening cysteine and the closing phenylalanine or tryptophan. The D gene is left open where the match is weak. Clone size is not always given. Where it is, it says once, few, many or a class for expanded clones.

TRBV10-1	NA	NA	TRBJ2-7	TGCGCCAGCAGTGGGACGAACTACGAGCAGTACTTC	CASSGTNYEQYF
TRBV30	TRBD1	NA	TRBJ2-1	TGTGCCTGGATTGACAGGGGGCGCGTGAATGAGCAGTTCTTC	CAWIDRGRVNEQFF
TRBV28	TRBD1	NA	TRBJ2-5	TGTGCCAGCAGTCCACCGGGACAGGGGGCCAGAGAGACCCAGTACTTC	CASSPPGQGARETQYF
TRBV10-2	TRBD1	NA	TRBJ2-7	TGCGCCAGCAGTGATGAGTCCCAGGGGGTTTACGAGCAGTACTTC	CASSDESQGVYEQYF
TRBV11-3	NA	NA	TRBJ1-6	TGTGCCAGCAGCTTAGGACAGAACTCACCCCTCCACTTT	CASSLGQNSPLHF
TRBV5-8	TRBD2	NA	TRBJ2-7	TGTGCCAGCAGGCTACTAGCGGGGGGTTACGAGCAGTACTTC	CASRLLAGGYEQYF
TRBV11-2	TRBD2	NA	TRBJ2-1	TGTGCCAGCAGGCCACTAGCGGGGGGTGTCAATGAGCAGTTCTTC	CASRPLAGGVNEQFF
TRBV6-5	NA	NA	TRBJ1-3	TGTGCCAGCAAACCCGCGGGGGGTTCTGGAAACACCATATATTTT	CASKPAGGSGNTIYF
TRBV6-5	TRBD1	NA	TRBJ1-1	TGTGCCAGCAGTTACGACCACAGGGGCGGCACTGAAGCTTTCTTT	CASSYDHRGGTEAFF
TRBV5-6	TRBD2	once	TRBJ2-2	TGTGCCAGCAGGACTAGCGGGGGTCTCAACACCGGGGAGCTGTTTTTT	CASRTSGGLNTGELFF
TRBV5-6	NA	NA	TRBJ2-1	TGTGCCAGCAGCCGTGGCCATAGCTCCTACAATGAGCAGTTCTTC	CASSRGHSSYNEQFF
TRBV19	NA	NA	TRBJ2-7	TGTGCCAGTAGTCAATCCGACGGCTACGAGCAGTACTTC	CASSQSDGYEQYF
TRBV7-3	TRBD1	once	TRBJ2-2	TGTGCCAGCAGCTTAACCTTTTTAGGGGGCGTTTCCGGGGAGCTGTTTTTT	CASSLTFLGGVSGELFF